These 22 T cell receptor beta chains came from one sample sequenced in a study of blood T cell repertoires in COVID-19. Data came from immunoSEQ multiplex PCR; TCRdb stores just in-frame clones and leaves some out. The sample holds about 99,000 clones; 84% are singletons and the top ten take less than 2%. The specimen was peripheral blood. The receptors derive from an older man with active or convalescent COVID-19.

This chain uses TRBV18 with TRBJ2-1, with TRBD1 matching over 7 bases. In germline, CDR1 is KGHSH, CDR2 LQKENI. There are 14 residues in the CDR3. V lost 3 bases to trimming and J lost 6 bases; unmatched junction nucleotides: 5. CDR3 amino acids: CASSPLAGGNEQFF. CDR3 DNA sequence: TGTGCCAGCTCACCGCTGGCAGGGGGCAATGAGCAGTTCTTC.

CDR3 region: CASSVAPGTDTQYF. The CDR3 bases are TGTGCCAGCAGCGTAGCCCCCGGCACAGATACGCAGTATTTT. The rearrangement uses TRBV9 and TRBJ2-3, with unresolved D. The V gene lost 0 bases and the J gene lost 1 base, with 6 bases spanning the gap. Germline CDR1 is SGDLS and CDR2 is YYNGEE. The CDR3 sequence is 14 residues long.

This clone was seen a single time. V usage is TRBV18 and J usage is TRBJ2-3; 7 bases are a match to TRBD1. Germline values: CDR1 KGHSH, CDR2 LQKENI. CDR3 size: 22 residues. Germline trimming cut 3 bases from V and 4 bases from J; bases unmatched to any gene: 28. The CDR3 nucleotides read TGTGCCAGCTCACCCGGTAAGGATCATGGTCTACAGGGGCTGCTCCTGTCAGATACGCAGTATTTT. This sequence encodes CASSPGKDHGLQGLLLSDTQYF.

The rearrangement links TRBV28 to TRBJ2-2, with 10 bases lining up with TRBD2. This CDR3 region has 14 residues. Germline trimming cut 5 bases from V and 4 bases from J; bases unmatched to any gene: 1. CDR1 and CDR2 (germline): MDHEN, SYDVKM. The CDR3 region is CASSSGGGTGELFF. As DNA, the CDR3 is TGTGCCAGCAGTAGCGGGGGGGGCACCGGGGAGCTGTTTTTT.

This clone has a handful of counts. The rearrangement joins TRBV27 to TRBJ1-4; D perhaps matches TRBD1 (5 bases). Germline CDR1 reads MNHEY; CDR2 reads SMNVEV (reference sequence). V lost 6 bases to trimming and J lost 7 bases, with 27 bases between them. The CDR3 sequence is 18 residues long. The CDR3 DNA reads TGTGCCAGCAGAAATTGGGGTGGGGCCAGTCCCACCCTTGAAAAACTGTTTTTT. Its translation: CASRNWGGASPTLEKLFF.

The genes are TRBV4-2 and TRBJ2-7, with TRBD1 identical over 9 bases. V lost 2 bases, J lost 3 bases, and 14 bases stayed unmatched. There are 18 residues in the CDR3. CDR1 LGHNA and CDR2 YNFKEQ come from the germline V gene. The CDR3 bases are TGTGCCAGCAGCCAAAATGCGGGACAGGGATGGTTCGGCTACGAGCAGTACTTC. The encoded protein is CASSQNAGQGWFGYEQYF.

V and J are TRBV6-5 and TRBJ1-3; 7 nucleotides agree with TRBD1. V lost 6 bases, J lost 4 bases, and 9 bases stayed unmatched. The CDR3 is 15 amino acids. Per the germline V gene, CDR1 is MNHEY and CDR2 is SVGAGI. The DNA for the CDR3 is TGTGCCAGCAGAGCCCAGGGGGGCAAGGGAAACACCATATATTTT. As protein: CASRAQGGKGNTIYF.

The genes are TRBV3-1 (or the pseudogene TRBV3-2) and TRBJ1-1; TRBD1 matches 7 bases. In germline, CDR1 is LGHDT, CDR2 YNNKEL (reference sequence). The J segment lost 0 bases and the V segment lost 6 bases, leaving 7 bases of the junction unmatched. The CDR3 is 15 residues long. The CDR3 coding sequence is TGTGCCAGCAGTGATCAGGGGGAGGTGAACACTGAAGCTTTCTTT. This gives the protein CASSDQGEVNTEAFF.

The chain is built from TRBV29-1 and TRBJ2-3; 10 bases align to TRBD2. V lost 2 bases to trimming and J lost 0 bases; unmatched junction nucleotides: 5. CDR3 length: 16 amino acids. Germline loops: CDR1 SQVTM, CDR2 ANQGSEA. In nucleotides, the CDR3 is TGCAGCGTTGAAACTAGCGGGGCCCTCAGCACAGATACGCAGTATTTT. Residues: CSVETSGALSTDTQYF.

This chain connects TRBV2 to TRBJ2-7; D is unresolved. Trimming took off 3 bases at V and 3 bases at J, with 6 bases between the two ends. Germline loops: CDR1 SNHLY, CDR2 FYNNEI. The CDR3 extends over 12 amino acids. This chain's CDR3 is CASSEGSYEQYF. CDR3 DNA sequence: TGTGCCAGCAGTGAGGGCAGCTACGAGCAGTACTTC.

The gene calls are TRBV14 and TRBJ2-7; D perhaps matches TRBD1 (6 bases). Between the trimmed V and J ends, which lost 4 bases and 0 bases, there was a span of 13 bases. The germline V gene encodes CDR1 SGHDN and CDR2 FVKESK. This CDR3 is built from 15 residues. The CDR3 reads CASSPSLGGSYEQYF. The CDR3 DNA reads as TGTGCCAGCAGCCCTTCGTTAGGGGGCTCCTACGAGCAGTACTTC.

The chain joins TRBV5-4 to TRBJ1-5, with D tentatively TRBD1 (6 bases). CDR1 SGHNT and CDR2 YYREEE come from the germline V gene (reference sequence). V lost 2 bases and J 6 bases, leaving 12 bases between the germline ends. This CDR3 is built from 14 residues. Here the CDR3 reads CASSFFGGTQPQHF. The CDR3, as DNA: TGTGCCAGCAGCTTTTTTGGGGGCACTCAGCCCCAGCATTTT. Complete variable domain (other parts from reference TRBV5-4 and TRBJ1-5): ETGVTQSPTHLIKTRGQQVTLRCSSQSGHNTVSWYQQALGQGPQFIFQYYREEENGRGNFPPRFSGLQFPNYSSELNVNALELDDSALYLCASSFFGGTQPQHFGDGTRLSIL.

This sequence joins TRBV18 and TRBJ1-1; D might be TRBD1 (5 bases). Trimming removed 1 base from V and 5 bases from J, with 17 bases in between. The CDR3 has 16 residues. Looked up from germline, CDR1 is KGHSH and CDR2 is LQKENI. The CDR3 DNA reads TGTGCCAGCTCACCACTTACCCAGGGTGTAAATACTGAAGCTTTCTTT. It specifies CASSPLTQGVNTEAFF.

The V call is TRBV7-2, the J call TRBJ2-3; TRBD2 matches at 9 bases. With V trimmed by 2 bases and J by 0 bases, 9 bases remained unmatched. CDR3 length equals 18 residues. Germline V gene lookup returns CDR1 SGHTA and CDR2 FQGNSA. The CDR3 region has the DNA TGTGCCAGCAGCTTATATCGAGCGGGGGGAACTAGCACAGATACGCAGTATTTT. Its translation is CASSLYRAGGTSTDTQYF.

This clone was observed once. The J gene is TRBJ1-2, the V gene TRBV2; 9 nucleotides match TRBD1. The CDR3 has 13 residues. Germline V gene sequence: CDR1 SNHLY, CDR2 FYNNEI. Germline trimming cut 5 bases from V and 7 bases from J; bases unmatched to any gene: 5. The CDR3 DNA reads as TGTGCCAGCAGTAGGACAGGGGCCAGTGGCTACACCTTC. This gives the protein CASSRTGASGYTF. The full variable domain, in which reference TRBV2 and TRBJ1-2 provide the parts outside the CDR3, is EPEVTQTPSHQVTQMGQEVILRCVPISNHLYFYWYRQILGQKVEFLVSFYNNEISEKSEIFDDQFSVERPDGSNFTLKIRSTKLEDSAMYFCASSRTGASGYTFGSGTRLTVV.

This sequence joins TRBV5-1 and TRBJ2-3; tentative D call: TRBD1 (5 bases). This CDR3 is 12 amino acids long. Trimming took 3 bases from V and 4 from J, leaving 6 bases between them. CDR1 is SGHRS and CDR2 is YFSETQ in the germline V gene. The CDR3: CASSSQADTQYF. CDR3 nucleotides: TGCGCCAGCAGCTCACAGGCAGATACGCAGTATTTT.

The rearrangement joins TRBV19 to TRBJ2-3; 8 positions match TRBD1. The CDR3 length is 16 residues. With 6 bases clipped from V and 2 bases from J, the junction kept 10 bases outside the gene matches. Germline V gene lookup returns CDR1 LNHDA and CDR2 SQIVND (reference sequence). Written as DNA, the CDR3 is TGTGCCAGTAGGAGAACGACAGGGGCCTACACAGATACGCAGTATTTT. The encoded protein is CASRRTTGAYTDTQYF.

This chain connects TRBV5-1 to TRBJ2-1, with TRBD2 matching over 9 bases. Germline assignment: CDR1 SGHRS and CDR2 YFSETQ. J lost 7 bases, V lost 0 bases, and 8 bases had no gene match. This CDR3 spans 16 amino acids. The CDR3 DNA follows: TGCGCCAGCAGCTTGGAATCGGCGGGGGGGCGAAATGAGCAGTTCTTC. Amino acid sequence: CASSLESAGGRNEQFF.

The CDR3 sequence: CASSLLAGATYEQYF. CDR3 sequence (DNA): TGCGCCAGCAGCTTGTTAGCGGGTGCGACCTACGAGCAGTACTTC. The chain has TRBV5-1 and TRBJ2-7; 7 bases match TRBD2. Per the germline V gene, CDR1 is SGHRS and CDR2 is YFSETQ. This CDR3 is 15 amino acids long. V was clipped by 1 base and J by 2 bases; unmatched bases: 6.

The rearrangement links TRBV6-1 to TRBJ1-6; 8 bases align to TRBD1. Per the germline V gene, CDR1 is MNHNS and CDR2 is SASEGT. V was clipped by 3 bases and J by 2 bases; unmatched bases: 0. The length of the CDR3 is 15 residues. DNA for the CDR3: TGTGCCAGCAGTGAGGGACAGGCCTATAATTCACCCCTCCACTTT. Its translation: CASSEGQAYNSPLHF.

This clone was detected only a few times. The chain couples TRBV20-1 to TRBJ2-5; D is ambiguous. This CDR3 spans 11 amino acids. V lost 3 bases and J lost 7, with 9 bases in between. Germline CDR1 DFQATT, CDR2 SNEGSKA (reference sequence). The DNA of the CDR3 is TGCAGTGCTAGTGTTCTAGGGACCCAGTACTTC. Its protein is CSASVLGTQYF.

The J gene is TRBJ2-4, the V gene TRBV19, with 7 positions matching TRBD1. The CDR3 spans 14 residues. Germline V gene data show CDR1 as LNHDA and CDR2 as SQIVND (reference sequence). V gave up 4 bases and J gave up 3 bases; unmatched junction bases: 3. CDR3 nucleotide sequence: TGTGCCAGTAGTACCACAGGGGACAAAAACATTCAGTACTTC. The encoded protein is CASSTTGDKNIQYF. Looking up the rest from reference TRBV19 and TRBJ2-4 gives the full variable domain: DGGITQSPKYLFRKEGQNVTLSCEQNLNHDAMYWYRQDPGQGLRLIYYSQIVNDFQKGDIAEGYSVSREKKESFPLTVTSAQKNPTAFYLCASSTTGDKNIQYFGAGTRLSVL.